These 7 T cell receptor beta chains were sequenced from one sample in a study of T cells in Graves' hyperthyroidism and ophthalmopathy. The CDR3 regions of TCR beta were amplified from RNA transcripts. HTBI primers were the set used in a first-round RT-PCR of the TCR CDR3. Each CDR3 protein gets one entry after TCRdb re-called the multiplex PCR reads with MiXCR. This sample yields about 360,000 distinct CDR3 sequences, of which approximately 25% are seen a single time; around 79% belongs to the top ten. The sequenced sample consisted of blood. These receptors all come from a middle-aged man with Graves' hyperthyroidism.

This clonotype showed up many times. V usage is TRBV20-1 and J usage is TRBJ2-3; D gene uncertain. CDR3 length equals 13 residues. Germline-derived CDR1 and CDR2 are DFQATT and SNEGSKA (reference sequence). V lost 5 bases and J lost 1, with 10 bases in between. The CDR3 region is CSAPFLGTDTQYF. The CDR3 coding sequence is TGCAGTGCTCCATTTCTTGGCACAGATACGCAGTATTTT.

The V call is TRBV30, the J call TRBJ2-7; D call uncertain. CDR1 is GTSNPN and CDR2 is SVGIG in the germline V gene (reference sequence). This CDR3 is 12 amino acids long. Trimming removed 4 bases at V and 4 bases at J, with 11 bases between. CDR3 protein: CAWIIGPYEQYF. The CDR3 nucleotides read TGTGCCTGGATTATTGGACCTTACGAGCAGTACTTC.

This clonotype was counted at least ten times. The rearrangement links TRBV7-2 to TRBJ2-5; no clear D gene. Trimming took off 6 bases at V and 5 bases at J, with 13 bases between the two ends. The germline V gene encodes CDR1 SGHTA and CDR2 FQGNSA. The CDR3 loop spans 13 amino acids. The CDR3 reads CASSTARSETQYF. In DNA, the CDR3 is TGTGCCAGCAGTACCGCTAGGTCGGAGACCCAGTACTTC.

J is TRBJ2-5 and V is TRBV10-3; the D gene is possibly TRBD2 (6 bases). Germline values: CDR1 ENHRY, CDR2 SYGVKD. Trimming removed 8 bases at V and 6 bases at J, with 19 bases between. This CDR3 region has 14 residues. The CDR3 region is CAIEEGKGGQTQYF. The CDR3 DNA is TGTGCCATCGAGGAGGGGAAAGGAGGGCAGACCCAGTACTTC.

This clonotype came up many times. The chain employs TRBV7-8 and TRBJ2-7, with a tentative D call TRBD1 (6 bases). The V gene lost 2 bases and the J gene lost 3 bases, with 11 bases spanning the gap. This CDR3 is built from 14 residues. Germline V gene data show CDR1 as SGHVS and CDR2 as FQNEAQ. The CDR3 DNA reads TGTGCCAGCAGCTTAAATGGGGGCTACTACGAGCAGTACTTC. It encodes CASSLNGGYYEQYF. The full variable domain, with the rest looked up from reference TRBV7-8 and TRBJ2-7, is GAGVSQSPRYKVAKRGQDVALRCDPISGHVSLFWYQQALGQGPEFLTYFQNEAQLDKSGLPSDRFFAERPEGSVSTLKIQRTQQEDSAVYLCASSLNGGYYEQYFGPGTRLTVT.

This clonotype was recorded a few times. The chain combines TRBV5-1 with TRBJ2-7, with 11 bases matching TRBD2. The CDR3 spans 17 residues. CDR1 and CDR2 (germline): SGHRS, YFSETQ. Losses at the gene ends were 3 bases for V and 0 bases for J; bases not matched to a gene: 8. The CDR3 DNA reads TGCGCCAGCAGCTCCCAATTACTAGCGGGAGTCTCCTACGAGCAGTACTTC. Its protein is CASSSQLLAGVSYEQYF.

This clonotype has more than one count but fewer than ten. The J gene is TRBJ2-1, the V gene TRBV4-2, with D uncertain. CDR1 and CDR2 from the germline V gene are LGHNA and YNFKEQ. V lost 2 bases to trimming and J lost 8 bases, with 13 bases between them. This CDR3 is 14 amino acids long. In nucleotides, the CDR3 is TGTGCCAGCAGCCAACAAACCCTAAGCGATGAGCAGTTCTTC. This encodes CASSQQTLSDEQFF.